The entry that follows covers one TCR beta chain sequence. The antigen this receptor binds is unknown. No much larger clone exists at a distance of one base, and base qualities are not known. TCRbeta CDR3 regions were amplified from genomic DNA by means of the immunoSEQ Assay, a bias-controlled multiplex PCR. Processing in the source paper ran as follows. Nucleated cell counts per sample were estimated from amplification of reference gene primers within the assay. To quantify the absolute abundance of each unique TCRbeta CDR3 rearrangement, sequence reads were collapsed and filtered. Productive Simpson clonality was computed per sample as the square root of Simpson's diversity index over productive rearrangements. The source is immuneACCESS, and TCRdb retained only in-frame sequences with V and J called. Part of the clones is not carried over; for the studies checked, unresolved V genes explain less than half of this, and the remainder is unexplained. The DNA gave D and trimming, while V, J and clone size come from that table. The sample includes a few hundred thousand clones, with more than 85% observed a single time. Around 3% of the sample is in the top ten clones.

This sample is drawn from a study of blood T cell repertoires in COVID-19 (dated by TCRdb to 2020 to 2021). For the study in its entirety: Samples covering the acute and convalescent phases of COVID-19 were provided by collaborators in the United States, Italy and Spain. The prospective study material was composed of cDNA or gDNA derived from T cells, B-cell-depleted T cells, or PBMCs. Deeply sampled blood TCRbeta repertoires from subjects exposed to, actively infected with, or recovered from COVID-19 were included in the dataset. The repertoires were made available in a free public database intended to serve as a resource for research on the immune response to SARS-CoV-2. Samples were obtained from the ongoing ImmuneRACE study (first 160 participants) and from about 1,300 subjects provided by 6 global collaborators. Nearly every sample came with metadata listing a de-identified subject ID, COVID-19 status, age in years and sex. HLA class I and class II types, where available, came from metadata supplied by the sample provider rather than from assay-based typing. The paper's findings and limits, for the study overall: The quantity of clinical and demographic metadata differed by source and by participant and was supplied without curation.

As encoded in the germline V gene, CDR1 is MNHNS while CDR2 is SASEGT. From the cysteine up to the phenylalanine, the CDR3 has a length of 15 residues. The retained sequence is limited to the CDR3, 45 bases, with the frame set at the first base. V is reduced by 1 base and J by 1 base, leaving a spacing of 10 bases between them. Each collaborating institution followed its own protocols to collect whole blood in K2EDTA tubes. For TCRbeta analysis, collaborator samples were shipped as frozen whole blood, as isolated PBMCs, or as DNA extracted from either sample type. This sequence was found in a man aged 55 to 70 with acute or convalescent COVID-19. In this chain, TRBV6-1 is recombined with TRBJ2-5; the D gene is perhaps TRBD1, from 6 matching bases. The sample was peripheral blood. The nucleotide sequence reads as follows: TGTGCCAGCAGTGAAGGGGGGCCGCTCCAAGAGACCCAGTACTTC. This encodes CASSEGGPLQETQYF.